The 22 T cell receptor beta chains given below trace back to one sample, sequenced in a study of cytotoxic CD8 clonotypes in ibrutinib-treated CLL. Assay used: immunoSEQ multiplex PCR; TCRdb lists only in-frame clones, some missing. The sample carries around 20,000 clones, roughly 75% recorded once. This material consisted of PBMCs, taken before ibrutinib treatment. Receptors were obtained from a human donor with chronic lymphocytic leukemia.

The chain couples TRBV29-1 to TRBJ2-7; D possibly corresponds to TRBD1 (6 bases). V was pared by 7 bases and J by 2 bases, with 9 bases between. CDR3 length: 11 amino acids. CDR1 is SQVTM, CDR2 ANQGSEA, per germline. In nucleotides, the CDR3 is TGCAGCGGCGGACAGACCTACGAGCAGTACTTC. This sequence encodes CSGGQTYEQYF.

The V and J genes are TRBV28 and TRBJ1-1; D not resolved. This CDR3 spans 15 amino acids. V was trimmed by 5 bases and J by 7 bases, leaving 20 bases between them. In germline, CDR1 is MDHEN, CDR2 SYDVKM. CDR3 region: CASSPSGSKRLEAFF. In nucleotides, the CDR3 is TGTGCCAGCAGTCCTTCCGGGTCTAAGAGGCTTGAAGCTTTCTTT.

This chain links TRBV5-8 with TRBJ2-1; 8 bases line up with TRBD2. Germline V gene lookup returns CDR1 SGHTS and CDR2 YDEGEE. This CDR3 is 15 amino acids long. The V segment lost 5 bases and the J segment 2 bases; nucleotides outside the gene matches: 6. In DNA form, the CDR3 reads TGTGCCAGCAGGCAGCGGGAGACCCCCTACAATGAGCAGTTCTTC. Encoded protein: CASRQRETPYNEQFF.

This clone was seen a handful of times. The CDR3 coding sequence is TGTGCCAGCAGTTATCGGTACGGAAATCAGCCCCAGCATTTT. Encoded protein: CASSYRYGNQPQHF. This chain connects TRBV7-2 to TRBJ1-5; D unclear. Germline values: CDR1 SGHTA, CDR2 FQGNSA. The CDR3 runs 14 residues. V was trimmed by 6 bases and J by 4 bases, leaving 13 bases between them.

This clone was observed a single time. The chain recombines TRBV27 with TRBJ2-5, with 12 bases fitting TRBD2. The V segment lost 6 bases and the J segment 7 bases; nucleotides outside the gene matches: 9. Germline CDR1 and CDR2: MNHEY and SMNVEV (reference sequence). This CDR3 contains 15 residues. CDR3 nucleotides: TGTGCCAGCAGCCGAGCTAGCGGGGGGGCCGGGACCCAGTACTTC. Residues: CASSRASGGAGTQYF.

The gene calls are TRBV23-1 and TRBJ1-6, with D hard to call. TRBV23-1 counts as an open reading frame of uncertain function. There are 14 residues in the CDR3. V lost 9 bases and J 5 bases, leaving 14 bases between the germline ends. Here the CDR3 DNA reads TGCGCCAGAGGGAAGGGTGTAAATAATTCACCCCTCCACTTT. Translating gives CARGKGVNNSPLHF.

This clone was counted between two and nine times. The chain employs TRBV4-1 and TRBJ2-7; D unclear. CDR1 and CDR2 (germline): MGHRA, YSYEKL. Trimming shortened V by 5 bases and J by 0 bases, and 11 bases separated the two germline ends. This CDR3 has 14 residues. CDR3 sequence (DNA): TGCGCCAGCAGCGAAGGACCCTACTCCTACGAGCAGTACTTC. Translation gives CASSEGPYSYEQYF.

This rearrangement joins TRBV4-3 to TRBJ2-3; no definite D call. CDR3 length: 12 residues. The V gene's germline CDR1 is LGHNA and CDR2 YSLEER. V lost 2 bases to trimming and J lost 1 base, with 1 base between them. CDR3 nucleotide sequence: TGCGCCAGCAGCCAACGCACAGATACGCAGTATTTT. Amino acid sequence: CASSQRTDTQYF.

The chain couples TRBV5-5 to TRBJ2-1, with 8 bases aligning to TRBD2. CDR1 is SGHKS, CDR2 YYEKEE, per germline (reference sequence). V was clipped by 5 bases and J by 2 bases; unmatched bases: 12. The CDR3 is 17 residues long. Here the CDR3 DNA reads TGTGCCAGCAGACAAACTAGCGGAACTCCCGCCTACAATGAGCAGTTCTTC. Amino acid sequence: CASRQTSGTPAYNEQFF.

V gene TRBV28 combines with J gene TRBJ2-1; TRBD2 agrees at 9 bases. Per the germline V gene, CDR1 is MDHEN and CDR2 is SYDVKM. V shed 6 bases, J shed 5 bases, and the junction held 5 bases outside the gene matches. The CDR3 extends over 14 amino acids. This chain's CDR3 is CASRGSGRNNEQFF. The CDR3 DNA reads as TGTGCCAGCAGAGGGAGCGGGAGGAACAATGAGCAGTTCTTC. Together with reference TRBV28 and TRBJ2-1, the CDR3 gives the full variable domain: DVKVTQSSRYLVKRTGEKVFLECVQDMDHENMFWYRQDPGLGLRLIYFSYDVKMKEKGDIPEGYSVSREKKERFSLILESASTNQTSMYLCASRGSGRNNEQFFGPGTRLTVL.

The rearrangement uses TRBV21-1 and TRBJ1-1. TRBV21-1 corresponds to a pseudogene. The CDR3 covers 16 residues. CDR3 DNA: TGTGCCAGCAGCAAAGAAATATGGCGACTGAACACTGAAGCTTTCTTT. This encodes CASSKEIWRLNTEAFF.

The chain combines TRBV6-5 with TRBJ1-2; D possibly corresponds to TRBD1 (6 bases). Trimming stripped 5 bases from V and 5 bases from J, with 18 bases between. The CDR3 contains 15 residues. The germline V gene has CDR1 MNHEY and CDR2 SVGAGI. In nucleotides, the CDR3 is TGTGCCAGCAGTCCATACAGGGTGGTGGTTTATGGCTACACCTTC. It yields the protein CASSPYRVVVYGYTF.

V and J are TRBV7-6 and TRBJ2-1; maybe TRBD2 (5 bases). Trimming stripped 4 bases from V and 6 bases from J, with 13 bases between. The CDR3 is 14 residues long. Germline loops: CDR1 SGHVS, CDR2 FNYEAQ. The CDR3 region has the DNA TGTGCCAGCAGCTCAGGCGGGCACGGCAATGAGCAGTTCTTC. Translated, it gives CASSSGGHGNEQFF.

The chain joins TRBV5-1 to TRBJ2-7; D gene uncertain. This CDR3 region has 15 residues. Germline CDR1 reads SGHRS; CDR2 reads YFSETQ. Deletions cut 0 bases from V and 5 bases from J, with 15 bases between. CDR3 DNA: TGCGCCAGCAGCTTGGTGGCAGGTATCAACGACGAGCAGTACTTC. Translating gives CASSLVAGINDEQYF. Full variable domain (outside the CDR3, taken from reference TRBV5-1 and TRBJ2-7): KAGVTQTPRYLIKTRGQQVTLSCSPISGHRSVSWYQQTPGQGLQFLFEYFSETQRNKGNFPGRFSGRQFSNSRSEMNVSTLELGDSALYLCASSLVAGINDEQYFGPGTRLTVT.

This clone was counted between two and nine times. The V call is TRBV9, the J call TRBJ2-1; 7 bases are a match to TRBD2. The length of the CDR3 is 15 residues. Trimming took 2 bases from V and 5 from J; bases not matched to a gene: 7. Germline V gene sequence: CDR1 SGDLS, CDR2 YYNGEE. This chain's CDR3 is CASSVLGLGNNEQFF. In DNA, the CDR3 is TGTGCCAGCAGCGTTCTCGGACTAGGTAACAATGAGCAGTTCTTC.

The chain has TRBV7-3 and TRBJ2-2, with 7 bases that match TRBD2. Germline trimming cut 5 bases from V and 6 bases from J; bases unmatched to any gene: 9. The V gene's germline CDR1 is SGHTA and CDR2 FQGTGA. This CDR3 comprises 15 residues. The CDR3 sequence is CASSQTTLAAGELFF. In nucleotides, the CDR3 is TGTGCCAGCAGCCAAACCACCCTAGCGGCCGGGGAGCTGTTTTTT.

The V gene is TRBV5-1, the J gene TRBJ1-1, with a weak D call TRBD1 (5 bases). The V gene's germline CDR1 is SGHRS and CDR2 YFSETQ. This CDR3 is built from 14 residues. V was clipped by 1 base and J by 5 bases, with 12 bases between them. CDR3 sequence: CASSLRQGWTEAFF. The CDR3 region has the DNA TGCGCCAGCAGCTTGAGGCAGGGATGGACTGAAGCTTTCTTT.

This clone was counted a single time. The V gene is TRBV5-5, the J gene TRBJ2-6, with 7 bases lining up with TRBD2. CDR1 is SGHKS and CDR2 is YYEKEE in the germline V gene (reference sequence). CDR3 length: 15 residues. V dropped 5 bases and J dropped 3; count of bases not matched to a gene: 5. The CDR3 region has the DNA TGTGCCAGCAGATGGACGGGAGGTGGGGCCAACGTCCTGACTTTC. Protein product: CASRWTGGGANVLTF.

The V gene is TRBV7-8, the J gene TRBJ2-3; the match to TRBD1 covers 7 bases. Trimming cost V 4 bases and J 7 bases; bases outside gene matches: 5. This CDR3 spans 13 amino acids. The V gene's germline CDR1 is SGHVS and CDR2 FQNEAQ. CDR3 sequence reads: CASSSRTGNTQYF. CDR3 nucleotide sequence: TGTGCCAGCAGCTCCCGGACAGGAAATACGCAGTATTTT.

The rearrangement uses TRBV18 and TRBJ2-7; D tentatively fits TRBD1 or TRBD2 (5 bases each). This CDR3 has 14 residues. The V gene lost 0 bases and the J gene lost 6 bases, with 12 bases spanning the gap. Germline lookup yields CDR1 KGHSH and CDR2 LQKENI. The chain's CDR3 is CASSPPVERGEQYF. The CDR3 nucleotides read TGTGCCAGCTCACCACCGGTCGAGAGGGGCGAGCAGTACTTC.

V is TRBV11-3 and J is TRBJ2-3; TRBD2 matches at 12 bases. This CDR3 region has 17 residues. CDR1 and CDR2 (germline): SGHNT, YENEEA. V lost 0 bases to trimming and J lost 1 base; unmatched junction nucleotides: 2. In DNA, the CDR3 is TGTGCCAGCAGCTTAGAGCGACTAGCGGGAGGCACAGATACGCAGTATTTT. As protein: CASSLERLAGGTDTQYF.

This clone has a handful of counts. The genes are TRBV5-1 and TRBJ1-2, with 7 bases fitting TRBD1. Germline lookup yields CDR1 SGHRS and CDR2 YFSETQ. V trimming: 4 bases; J trimming: 4 bases; junction bases outside the gene matches: 4. CDR3 length: 13 amino acids. CDR3 loop: CASSIYRGYGYTF. The CDR3 DNA reads as TGCGCCAGCAGCATCTACAGGGGCTATGGCTACACCTTC.